The next 24 T cell receptor beta chains were all read from a single sample in a study of T cells in Graves' hyperthyroidism and ophthalmopathy. Amplified TCR beta CDR3 regions came from RNA transcripts. Primed by the HTBI set, a first-round RT-PCR was run on the TCR CDR3. TCRdb re-called the multiplex PCR reads through MiXCR, storing one row per CDR3 protein. Counted here are 500,000 to 600,000 distinct CDR3 sequences, roughly 50% occurring once; the ten biggest clones make up about 8.3%. Sample: peripheral blood or thyroid tissue (not recorded which). Receptors originate from a woman aged 18-29 years with Graves' hyperthyroidism.

The chain's CDR3 is CATSRLPSGTKDEQFF. DNA for the CDR3: TGTGCCACCAGCAGACTTCCTAGCGGAACAAAGGATGAGCAGTTCTTC. The V gene is TRBV15, the J gene TRBJ2-1; 7 bases align to TRBD2. Per the germline V gene, CDR1 is LNHNV and CDR2 is YYDKDF (reference sequence). Losses at the gene ends were 2 bases for V and 8 bases for J; bases not matched to a gene: 12. The CDR3 is 16 amino acids.

This chain uses TRBV29-1 with TRBJ2-1, with 10 positions matching TRBD2. V trimming: 4 bases; J trimming: 5 bases; junction bases outside the gene matches: 17. Germline CDR1 reads SQVTM; CDR2 reads ANQGSEA. The CDR3 has 18 amino acids. The CDR3 loop reads CSVGQGLAGVFRHNEQFF. As DNA, the CDR3 is TGCAGCGTTGGTCAGGGGCTAGCGGGAGTGTTTCGGCACAATGAGCAGTTCTTC.

This clonotype was seen more than once but under ten times. V gene TRBV3-1 combines with J gene TRBJ2-7, with a weak D call TRBD2 (6 bases). The CDR3 loop spans 16 amino acids. The V and J ends lost 2 bases and 3 bases respectively, with 17 bases between them. In germline, CDR1 is LGHDT, CDR2 YNNKEL (reference sequence). The CDR3 is CASSQSPLGGNYEQYF. The CDR3 nucleotides are TGTGCCAGCAGCCAAAGTCCCCTGGGGGGAAACTACGAGCAGTACTTC.

This clonotype was observed a single time. The rearrangement joins TRBV4-1 to TRBJ2-5; D is possibly TRBD1 or TRBD2 (5 bases each). Deletions cut 4 bases from V and 9 bases from J, with 15 bases between. This CDR3 comprises 13 residues. Germline CDR1 and CDR2: MGHRA and YSYEKL. CDR3 bases: TGCGCCAGCAGCCGACCCCGTCTGGGGGCCCAGTACTTC. Translated: CASSRPRLGAQYF.

The table lists this clonotype with many counts. The CDR3 DNA follows: TGTGCCAGCAGCAGAAGAGGCTACGAGCAGTACTTC. This encodes CASSRRGYEQYF. The V call is TRBV7-6, the J call TRBJ2-7; D is unresolved. Trimming removed 5 bases at V and 3 bases at J, with 8 bases between. This CDR3 spans 12 amino acids. Germline-derived CDR1 and CDR2 are SGHVS and FNYEAQ.

The rearrangement uses TRBV7-9 and TRBJ1-1; unclear D gene. The V end was cut by 2 bases, the J end by 11 bases, with 3 bases between. This CDR3 is built from 9 residues. Germline CDR1 and CDR2: SEHNR and FQNEAQ (reference sequence). DNA of the CDR3: TGTGCCAGCAGCTTATTTGCTTTCTTT. This gives the protein CASSLFAFF.

As concerns this clonotype: One junction end disagrees with the germline gene, perhaps due to a read error. The chain employs TRBV9 and TRBJ1-5; D remains ambiguous. Germline assignment: CDR1 SGDLS and CDR2 YYNGEE. This CDR3 region has 8 residues. The CDR3 region is CASSLPVF. The CDR3 DNA reads TGTGCCAGCAGCCTCCCGGTTTTT.

The chain combines TRBV13 with TRBJ1-4; TRBD1 agrees at 7 bases. The CDR3 spans 15 residues. V was pared by 5 bases and J by 8 bases, with 11 bases of the junction left unmatched. From germline, CDR1 is PRHDT and CDR2 FYEKMQ (reference sequence). The CDR3 region has the DNA TGTGCCAGCAGCCGAGGGGGCGGAGTGGGAGAAAAACTGTTTTTT. This gives the protein CASSRGGGVGEKLFF.

This clonotype was seen ten or more times. The rearrangement uses TRBV7-3 and TRBJ2-2; D possibly matches TRBD1 or TRBD2 (6 bases each). Germline-derived CDR1 and CDR2 are SGHTA and FQGTGA. The CDR3 runs to 15 residues. Trimming took 5 bases from V and 1 from J, leaving 11 bases between them. The CDR3 DNA sequence: TGTGCCAGCAGCCCCGGGGGCGTGAACACCGGGGAGCTGTTTTTT. Protein sequence: CASSPGGVNTGELFF.

This clonotype occurred many times. V and J are TRBV6-5 and TRBJ1-1; unclear D gene. Trimming stripped 6 bases from V and 6 bases from J, with 8 bases between. Germline CDR1 MNHEY, CDR2 SVGAGI. This CDR3 has 11 amino acids. The CDR3 region has the DNA TGTGCCAGCAGAAACAAGGCTGAAGCTTTCTTT. The encoded protein is CASRNKAEAFF.

This clonotype was seen at least ten times. The chain uses TRBV29-1 and TRBJ2-2; perhaps TRBD1 as D (6 bases). Germline V gives CDR1 SQVTM, CDR2 ANQGSEA. V dropped 0 bases and J dropped 7 bases, with 15 bases sitting between them. The CDR3 is 15 residues long. The CDR3 DNA reads as TGCAGCGTTGAAGATGCAGGGGAAAATCTCGGGGAGCTGTTTTTT. This translates into CSVEDAGENLGELFF.

This clonotype appeared many times. This chain joins TRBV2 and TRBJ1-1; the D is unclear. The germline V and J ends were trimmed by 5 bases and 4 bases, with 17 bases remaining between them. There are 15 residues in the CDR3. Looked up from germline, CDR1 is SNHLY and CDR2 is FYNNEI. CDR3 loop: CASSLSRSVGTEAFF. For the CDR3, the DNA is TGTGCCAGCAGTCTTAGTCGCTCGGTGGGCACTGAAGCTTTCTTT.

This clonotype has ten or more counts. The chain combines TRBV5-1 with TRBJ1-2, with 8 bases matching TRBD1. Losses at the gene ends were 3 bases for V and 6 bases for J; bases not matched to a gene: 4. Germline CDR1 and CDR2: SGHRS and YFSETQ. The CDR3 is made up of 13 amino acids. CDR3 nucleotides: TGCGCCAGCAGCTCGACAGGGGTAGATGGCTACACCTTC. The encoded protein is CASSSTGVDGYTF.

This clonotype was observed many times. This chain joins TRBV7-2 and TRBJ2-7, with TRBD1 matching 7 bases. From germline, CDR1 is SGHTA and CDR2 FQGNSA. The junction had 6 bases not matched to a gene; V was cut back by 2 bases and J by 2 bases. This CDR3 spans 15 amino acids. As DNA, the CDR3 is TGTGCCAGCAGCTTATGGGCAGGGGGAACCTACGAGCAGTACTTC. It codes for CASSLWAGGTYEQYF.

This clonotype was observed a few times. The V call is TRBV5-6, the J call TRBJ2-1; 7 nucleotides align to TRBD1. The CDR3 has 17 residues. Per the germline V gene, CDR1 is SGHDT and CDR2 is YYEEEE. The junction had 10 bases not matched to a gene; V was cut back by 4 bases and J by 0 bases. The chain's CDR3 is CASSGEAGGSSYNEQFF. The CDR3 coding sequence is TGTGCCAGCAGCGGGGAAGCAGGGGGTAGCTCCTACAATGAGCAGTTCTTC.

V gene TRBV7-2 combines with J gene TRBJ2-7, with D possibly matching TRBD1 (6 bases). Germline loops: CDR1 SGHTA, CDR2 FQGNSA. The CDR3 covers 14 residues. Between the trimmed V and J ends, which lost 6 bases and 4 bases, there was a span of 16 bases. CDR3 sequence (DNA): TGTGCCAGCAGAGAGGCAGGGGCGCATTACGAGCAGTACTTC. Residues: CASREAGAHYEQYF.

The J gene is TRBJ2-6, the V gene TRBV5-4; possibly TRBD1 for D (6 bases). CDR3 length equals 17 residues. Germline CDR1 and CDR2: SGHNT and YYREEE (reference sequence). The V and J ends lost 4 bases and 2 bases respectively, with 16 bases between them. CDR3 nucleotides: TGTGCCAGCAGCATTGGAATGGGGGCTACTGGGGCCAACGTCCTGACTTTC. It encodes CASSIGMGATGANVLTF.

The chain joins TRBV10-3 to TRBJ2-3; the D is unclear. Germline V lookup: CDR1 ENHRY, CDR2 SYGVKD. The CDR3 totals 15 residues. The V end lost 4 bases, the J end lost 4 bases, and 15 bases lay between the germline ends. The CDR3 sequence: CAISAGIPTADTQYF. CDR3 DNA sequence: TGTGCCATCAGTGCCGGCATACCGACGGCAGATACGCAGTATTTT.

V is TRBV18 and J is TRBJ1-5, with D possibly matching TRBD1 (6 bases). Looked up from germline, CDR1 is KGHSH and CDR2 is LQKENI. The CDR3 contains 15 residues. The ends were cut back, 2 bases at V and 3 bases at J, with 11 bases in the middle. The CDR3 DNA follows: TGTGCCAGCTCACCAAAGAACAGGGACAATCAGCCCCAGCATTTT. The encoded protein is CASSPKNRDNQPQHF. Using reference TRBV18 and TRBJ1-5 for the parts outside the CDR3, the full variable domain is NAGVMQNPRHLVRRRGQEARLRCSPMKGHSHVYWYRQLPEEGLKFMVYLQKENIIDESGMPKERFSAEFPKEGPSILRIQQVVRGDSAAYFCASSPKNRDNQPQHFGDGTRLSIL.

In this sample, this clonotype turned up many times. The chain employs TRBV7-2 and TRBJ2-3; possible D gene TRBD2, 5 bases. This CDR3 spans 13 amino acids. Germline V gene lookup returns CDR1 SGHTA and CDR2 FQGNSA. The germline V and J ends were trimmed by 1 base and 6 bases, with 8 bases remaining between them. CDR3 nucleotide sequence: TGTGCCAGCAGCTTAGAGGTAGCGGATACGCAGTATTTT. Translated, it gives CASSLEVADTQYF. The variable domain in full, completed from reference TRBV7-2 and TRBJ2-3, reads GAGVSQSPSNKVTEKGKDVELRCDPISGHTALYWYRQSLGQGLEFLIYFQGNSAPDKSGLPSDRFSAERTGGSVSTLTIQRTQQEDSAVYLCASSLEVADTQYFGPGTRLTVL.

In this sample, this clonotype turned up many times. This chain joins TRBV5-1 and TRBJ1-6; D may be TRBD1 (6 bases). V was shortened by 4 bases and J by 8 bases, with 22 bases between the two germline ends. Germline CDR1 SGHRS, CDR2 YFSETQ. The length of the CDR3 is 17 residues. The CDR3 DNA is TGCGCCAGCAGCAGGGGTATACAGGGTTCTATGGATTCACCCCTCCACTTT. It translates to CASSRGIQGSMDSPLHF.

The chain has TRBV27 and TRBJ1-6; D is possibly TRBD1 (5 bases). The V end was cut by 5 bases, the J end by 6 bases, with 14 bases between. This CDR3 has 15 amino acids. Germline-derived CDR1 and CDR2 are MNHEY and SMNVEV (reference sequence). DNA for the CDR3: TGTGCCAGCAGTACCGTTTGGGGGGTTAATTCACCCCTCCACTTT. Translating gives CASSTVWGVNSPLHF.

The chain combines TRBV20-1 with TRBJ2-2, with D hard to call. The CDR3 has 16 residues. CDR1 DFQATT and CDR2 SNEGSKA come from the germline V gene (reference sequence). V lost 0 bases, J lost 3 bases, and 14 bases lay in between. This CDR3 reads CSARDRGQGHTGELFF. The CDR3 DNA reads as TGCAGTGCTAGAGATCGAGGCCAAGGACACACCGGGGAGCTGTTTTTT.

The rearrangement uses TRBV5-6 and TRBJ2-5; D is uncertain. CDR3 length: 13 amino acids. Trimming cost V 4 bases and J 4 bases, with 11 bases left between them. Germline V gene lookup returns CDR1 SGHDT and CDR2 YYEEEE. The CDR3 DNA reads TGTGCCAGCAGCGCGGACGCAATAGAGACCCAGTACTTC. It codes for CASSADAIETQYF.